The next 2 T cell receptor beta chains were all read from a single sample in a study of PD-1 blockade in classical Hodgkin lymphoma. Profiled with immunoSEQ multiplex PCR; TCRdb holds only in-frame clones, not every one. Among roughly 20,000 clones listed, approximately 70% were seen once. The time point is: cycle 4 day 1 (C4D1), after five to seven weeks of nivolumab. All the patients suffered relapse after autologous stem cell transplantation, and brentuximab vedotin exposure differed. Thawed PBMCs yielded CD4+ T cells through magnetic negative selection. The specimen was CD4+ T cells from blood, collected before the fourth cycle of nivolumab. The receptors here all came from a human donor with classical Hodgkin lymphoma.

V usage is TRBV7-6 and J usage is TRBJ2-3, with D perhaps matching TRBD1 (6 bases). Germline V gives CDR1 SGHVS, CDR2 FNYEAQ. Trimming cost V 1 base and J 8 bases, with 13 bases left between them. The CDR3 loop spans 14 amino acids. The CDR3 here is CASSLDPPRGTQYF. The CDR3 DNA sequence: TGTGCCAGCAGCTTAGATCCACCCAGGGGTACGCAGTATTTT.

A remark on this clone: Other DNA sequences from this sample encode an identical CDR3 as well. The CDR3 here is CASSLRGSYGYTF. CDR3 nucleotide sequence: TGTGCCAGCAGCTTGAGGGGGAGCTATGGCTACACCTTC. The rearrangement uses TRBV7-9 and TRBJ1-2; a weak D match, TRBD1 (6 bases). Germline lookup yields CDR1 SEHNR and CDR2 FQNEAQ (reference sequence). V was cut by 3 bases and J by 4 bases, with 9 bases left in between. There are 13 residues in the CDR3.